This entry lists 5 T cell receptor beta chains sequenced from one sample in a study of T cell responses to AZD1222 COVID-19 vaccine. Sequencing used immunoSEQ multiplex PCR; TCRdb keeps in-frame clones, though not all of them. In the table there are about 180,000 clones, 80% to 90% of which are singletons. The sequences come from peripheral blood, collected on day 0 of AZD1222 vaccination. The receptors stem from an adult in good health.

The chain uses TRBV2 and TRBJ1-1; TRBD1 agrees at 7 bases. The CDR3 sequence is 15 residues long. The germline CDR1 and CDR2 sequences are SNHLY and FYNNEI. After removal of 8 bases from V and 3 bases from J, the junction contained 12 bases not matched to a gene. The CDR3 DNA reads as TGTGCCAGCGCAAACCAGGCAGGGGGTTACACTGAAGCTTTCTTT. It translates to CASANQAGGYTEAFF.

The chain couples TRBV14 to TRBJ1-4; tentative D call: TRBD1 (5 bases). Trimming took 4 bases from V and 5 from J, leaving 14 bases between them. CDR3 length: 15 residues. Per germline, CDR1 SGHDN and CDR2 FVKESK. In DNA form, the CDR3 reads TGTGCCAGCAGCCCTCGACAGAGAACAAATGAAAAACTGTTTTTT. Protein sequence: CASSPRQRTNEKLFF.

The CDR3 sequence: CASSQDTGGNEQYF. In DNA form, the CDR3 reads TGTGCCAGCAGCCAAGATACAGGAGGGAACGAGCAGTACTTC. The V gene is TRBV4-2, the J gene TRBJ2-7; perhaps TRBD2 as D (6 bases). Trimming pared 0 bases from V and 5 bases from J, leaving 11 bases between. The CDR3 has 14 amino acids. The germline V gene has CDR1 LGHNA and CDR2 YNFKEQ.

The chain couples TRBV6-5 to TRBJ2-1, with D possibly being TRBD1 (5 bases). The CDR3 is made up of 16 amino acids. Germline CDR1 is MNHEY and CDR2 is SVGAGI. V was pared by 2 bases and J by 0 bases, with 11 bases between. CDR3 nucleotides: TGTGCCAGCAGTTACGGGGCAGGAGACTCCTACAATGAGCAGTTCTTC. Amino acids: CASSYGAGDSYNEQFF.

The V and J genes are TRBV21-1 and TRBJ2-5; the D call TRBD1 from the table was never checked on the DNA. TRBV21-1 is a listed pseudogene. The CDR3 totals 13 residues. CDR3 loop: CASSKDSQETQYF. CDR3 sequence (DNA): TGTGCCAGCAGCAAGGACAGTCAAGAGACCCAGTACTTC.